A selection of T cell receptor beta chains follows, all from one sample in a study of identical twins. MiXCR was run by TCRdb on the 5' RACE reads, yielding one entry per CDR3 protein. The data show a few hundred thousand distinct CDR3 sequences, with under 9.5% seen just once and roughly 2.1% held by the top ten. The sample was also linked to a second study, of yellow fever vaccine responses in identical twins.

The material sequenced was memory (CD45RO+) T cells sorted from blood. These receptors were obtained from a woman aged 18-35 years in good health. Each CDR3 is given with its conserved first and last residue. A D gene is named only where the DNA matches it firmly. Only part of the rows carry a size: once, few, many, or a class if the clone is expanded.

clone size	D gene	V gene	J gene	CDR3 protein	CDR3 DNA
-	-	TRBV24-1	TRBJ2-3	CAAPARASTDTQYF	TGTGCCGCCCCCGCCCGGGCTAGCACAGATACGCAGTATTTT
many	TRBD2	TRBV4-2	TRBJ2-1	CASSPGLAGDNEQFF	TGTGCCAGCAGCCCCGGACTAGCGGGAGACAATGAGCAGTTCTTC
-	TRBD1	TRBV5-1	TRBJ2-5	CASSQGQGNQETQYF	TGCGCCAGCAGCCAGGGACAGGGGAATCAAGAGACCCAGTACTTC
-	TRBD1	TRBV20-1	TRBJ2-7	CSATFPGTGFYEQYF	TGCAGTGCCACCTTCCCCGGGACAGGTTTTTACGAGCAGTACTTC
few	-	TRBV28	TRBJ1-1	CASRTTGSMDTEAFF	TGTGCCAGCAGGACAACAGGATCGATGGACACTGAAGCTTTCTTT
-	-	TRBV20-1	TRBJ2-5	CSSKPGAQETQYF	TGCAGTTCCAAGCCGGGGGCTCAAGAGACCCAGTACTTC
-	-	TRBV12-3/TRBV12-4	TRBJ2-2	CASTRLGSGELFF	TGTGCCAGCACCCGACTGGGATCCGGGGAGCTGTTTTTT
-	-	TRBV4-1	TRBJ1-2	CASRGGPGKSYGYTF	TGCGCCAGCAGGGGGGGTCCGGGGAAATCTTATGGCTACACCTTC
-	TRBD2	TRBV7-9	TRBJ2-5	CASTDGTSGVQETQYF	TGTGCCAGCACCGACGGGACTAGCGGGGTCCAAGAGACCCAGTACTTC
-	-	TRBV12-3/TRBV12-4	TRBJ1-2	CASTPGGGSYGYTF	TGTGCCAGCACCCCCGGGGGCGGCAGCTATGGCTACACCTTC
many	-	TRBV10-3	TRBJ2-7	CAISESKGYNSYEQYF	TGTGCCATCAGTGAGTCGAAGGGGTACAATTCCTACGAGCAGTACTTC
many	TRBD1	TRBV5-1	TRBJ2-5	CASNDPPTGGNQETQYF	TGCGCCAGCAATGACCCACCGACAGGGGGAAACCAAGAGACCCAGTACTTC
many	-	TRBV4-1	TRBJ2-1	CASSTTIPVTLNEQFF	TGCGCCAGCAGCACCACCATCCCTGTAACCCTCAATGAGCAGTTCTTC
few	-	TRBV9	TRBJ2-7	CASSVDPSYEQYF	TGTGCCAGCAGCGTAGACCCAAGCTACGAGCAGTACTTC
few	-	TRBV5-1	TRBJ2-3	CASSFGQTSGTDTQYF	TGCGCCAGCAGCTTTGGGCAGACCTCCGGCACAGATACGCAGTATTTT
-	-	TRBV20-1	TRBJ2-5	CSASGLRETQYF	TGCAGTGCTAGCGGGCTTAGGGAGACCCAGTACTTC
few	TRBD2	TRBV12-3/TRBV12-4	TRBJ2-1	CASSSRSGGFHNEQFF	TGTGCCAGCAGCTCCCGTTCGGGAGGCTTTCACAATGAGCAGTTCTTC
-	-	TRBV18	TRBJ2-3	CASSPPGIDTQYF	TGTGCCAGCTCCCCACCAGGGATAGATACGCAGTATTTT
few	-	TRBV10-1	TRBJ2-1	CASSESRVVPSNEQFF	TGCGCCAGCAGTGAGTCGAGAGTAGTACCCTCCAATGAGCAGTTCTTC
many	TRBD2	TRBV7-9	TRBJ2-1	CASSLSGGGIYNEQFF	TGTGCCAGCAGCTTATCCGGGGGGGGCATTTACAATGAGCAGTTCTTC
few	TRBD2	TRBV19	TRBJ2-4	CASSALGLAGPLAKNIQYF	TGTGCCAGTAGTGCCTTGGGACTAGCGGGGCCCCTAGCCAAAAACATTCAGTACTTC
-	-	TRBV6-1	TRBJ2-2	CASSRGFGSGLTGELFF	TGTGCCAGCAGTCGAGGTTTTGGTAGCGGATTAACCGGGGAGCTGTTTTTT
few	-	TRBV7-2	TRBJ1-1	CASSLASILNTEAFF	TGTGCCAGCAGCTTAGCCAGCATTCTGAACACTGAAGCTTTCTTT
-	TRBD1	TRBV5-1	TRBJ2-5	CASSSWTGYQETQYF	TGCGCCAGCAGCTCTTGGACAGGGTACCAAGAGACCCAGTACTTC
few	TRBD2	TRBV5-1	TRBJ2-1	CASSFSGSITYNEQFF	TGCGCCAGCAGCTTTAGCGGGAGTATCACCTACAATGAGCAGTTCTTC
few	-	TRBV20-1	TRBJ1-6	CSARRQGFSPLHF	TGCAGTGCTAGACGGCAGGGGTTTTCACCCCTCCACTTT